The rows below give T cell receptor beta chains drawn from one sample of a study of T cells after yellow fever vaccination. TCRdb reanalysed the 5' RACE reads using MiXCR and keeps one entry per CDR3 protein. This sample has hundreds of thousands of distinct CDR3 sequences, with roughly 12% found just once. Material: PBMCs, obtained on the day of the yellow fever booster vaccination. The receptors were gathered from a man younger than 45 who received the YFV17D yellow fever vaccine. The conserved cysteine and the conserved F or W are not part of the CDR3 here. Size is stated for part of the rows, as once, few or many counts, or as a class when the clone is expanded.

clone_size j_call v_call cdr3_aa
. TRBJ2-5 TRBV12-3/TRBV12-4 ASRVDSGGFQTQY
few TRBJ1-6 TRBV28 ASSRVAGSPLH
. TRBJ2-3 TRBV12-3/TRBV12-4 ASSRTKDTQY
few TRBJ2-1 TRBV11-2 ASSLRASGRLSYNEQF
. TRBJ2-5 TRBV5-4 ASSGQGQGRETQY
. TRBJ2-1 TRBV12-3/TRBV12-4 ASSYDGLGEQF
. TRBJ2-7 TRBV28 ASSFGPFKDEQY
. TRBJ2-5 TRBV11-2 ASRHRLGALETQY
many TRBJ2-4 TRBV12-3/TRBV12-4 ASSLLTGGGNIQY
once TRBJ2-5 TRBV7-2 ASSLQGGGLSLTQY
few TRBJ2-1 TRBV4-3 ASSLGRASGYNEQF
. TRBJ2-1 TRBV14 ASSQAGPYNEQF
few TRBJ1-2 TRBV7-2 ASSFRLSTIYGYT
. TRBJ2-1 TRBV29-1 SVGVISGVTNEQF
few TRBJ2-7 TRBV20-1 SARRFAEGAYEQY
. TRBJ2-3 TRBV7-3 ASSLTPMIAEGTDTQY
few TRBJ1-2 TRBV18 ASSPHQGFAYGYT
many TRBJ2-7 TRBV20-1 SAPPRGRPYEQY
. TRBJ2-3 TRBV7-3 ASSLTRAGDTQY
. TRBJ1-1 TRBV6-6 ASSYSSGPEAF
few TRBJ2-2 TRBV6-5 ASSSGQGIAGTGELF
many TRBJ2-7 TRBV7-2 ASTLAPMSSYEQY
few TRBJ2-2 TRBV28 ASTLAGANAGELF
. TRBJ2-5 TRBV19 ASSVQGAETQY
few TRBJ1-1 TRBV27 ASSFYYRGEGEAF
. TRBJ2-7 TRBV4-3 ASSQGGLAAYEQY
many TRBJ2-1 TRBV5-1 ASSLLASDNEQF
. TRBJ2-2 TRBV5-1 ASSLDGNPGSTGELF
many TRBJ1-3 TRBV6-5 ASSYRASGNTIY
few TRBJ2-1 TRBV7-6 ASSHQRNEQF
few TRBJ2-3 TRBV5-1 ASSLGSYEDTQY
. TRBJ2-5 TRBV7-2 ASSSSPSGSPRSQY
. TRBJ1-6 TRBV7-9 ASRLGQGADSPLH
. TRBJ2-1 TRBV2 ASSAAEGPHEQF
. TRBJ2-1 TRBV7-2 ASSRAADLYNEQF
. TRBJ2-7 TRBV6-1 ASSMGLAGGSNEQY
few TRBJ2-1 TRBV12-3/TRBV12-4 ASTALAGNNEQF
few TRBJ2-7 TRBV9 ASSVAESSYEQY
. TRBJ2-3 TRBV9 ASSVVGAGGTDTQY